This T cell receptor beta chain is from a study of cytomegalovirus exposure and HLA in healthy donors. V shed 2 bases and J 6 bases; nucleotides not matched to a gene: 11. This CDR3 is 16 amino acids long. Germline V gene sequence: CDR1 MDHEN, CDR2 SYDVKM. With 60 Vbeta and 13 Jbeta primers, the PCR was carried out. This table comes from immunoSEQ multiplex PCR, and its TCRdb copy is limited to in-frame clones, with some not included. The sample records roughly 200,000 clones, 77% being singletons. The chain combines TRBV28 with TRBJ1-2; 8 positions match TRBD1. The sequenced material came from PBMCs. This sequence was found in a woman aged 25 to 39 in good health and CMV-seropositive. In DNA, the CDR3 is TGTGCCAGCAGTTTAGTCGGGACAGGTCTTACCCATGGCTACACCTTC. Its protein is CASSLVGTGLTHGYTF.